This TCR beta chain was recorded in a study of technical replicates of blood from a few donors. Per germline, CDR1 SGHNT and CDR2 YENEEA. The CDR3 sequence is 12 residues long. Trimming pared 0 bases from V and 8 bases from J, leaving 7 bases between. Profiled with immunoSEQ multiplex PCR; TCRdb holds only in-frame clones, not every one. This sample has approximately 82,000 clones; about nine tenths occur once, and the top ten carry 0.3% to 0.45%. The specimen sequenced was T cells isolated from PBMCs. This receptor was taken from a human donor in good health. Some clones in this sample may be carry-over from other donors' samples. The rearrangement joins TRBV11-3 to TRBJ1-1; D unresolved. The DNA of the CDR3 is TGTGCCAGCAGCTTAGATCCCACAGAAGCTTTCTTT. It is translated as CASSLDPTEAFF.